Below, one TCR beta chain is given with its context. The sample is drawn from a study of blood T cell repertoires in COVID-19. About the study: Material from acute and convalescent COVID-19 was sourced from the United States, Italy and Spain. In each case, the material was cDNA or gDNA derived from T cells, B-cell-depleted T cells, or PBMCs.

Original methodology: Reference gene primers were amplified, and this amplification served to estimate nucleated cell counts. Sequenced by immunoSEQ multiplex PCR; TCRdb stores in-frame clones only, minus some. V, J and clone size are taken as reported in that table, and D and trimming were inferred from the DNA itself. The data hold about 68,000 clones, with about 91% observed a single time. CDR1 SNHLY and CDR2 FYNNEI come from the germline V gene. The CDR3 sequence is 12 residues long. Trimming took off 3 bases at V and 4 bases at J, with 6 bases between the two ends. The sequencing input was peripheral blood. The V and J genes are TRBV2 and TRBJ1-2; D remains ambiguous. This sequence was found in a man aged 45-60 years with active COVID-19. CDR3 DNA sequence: TGTGCCAGCAGTGAGGCAGGCTATGGCTACACCTTC. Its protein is CASSEAGYGYTF.